The entry below gives a single T cell receptor beta chain sequence along with its context. It lacks a known antigen. No per-base quality is available; no much larger clone lies one base away. The sample originates from a study of blood T cell repertoires in COVID-19 (dated by TCRdb to about 2020). At the level of the whole study: Samples covering the acute and convalescent phases of COVID-19 were provided by collaborators in the United States, Italy and Spain. The prospective study material was composed of cDNA or gDNA derived from T cells, B-cell-depleted T cells, or PBMCs. Deeply sampled blood TCRbeta repertoires from subjects exposed to, actively infected with, or recovered from COVID-19 were included in the dataset. The repertoires were made available in a free public database intended to serve as a resource for research on the immune response to SARS-CoV-2. Samples were obtained from the ongoing ImmuneRACE study (first 160 participants) and from 1,000 to 1,500 subjects provided by 6 global collaborators. Nearly every sample came with metadata listing a de-identified subject ID, COVID-19 status, age in years and sex. Where available, HLA class I and class II types were taken from metadata supplied by the sample provider and were not determined by assay-based typing.

Collaborating institutions collected whole blood in K2EDTA tubes following their own protocols. For TCRbeta analysis, collaborators shipped samples in one of three forms: frozen whole blood, isolated PBMCs, or DNA extracted from either of those sample types. The study at large found these results: The amount of clinical and demographic metadata varied by source and participant and was provided uncurated.

Reading the germline V gene gives CDR1 SGHAT and CDR2 FQNNGV. V loses 4 bases, J loses 0 bases, and the germline ends lie 3 bases apart. CDR3 length: 13 amino acids, cysteine to phenylalanine. Kept here is only the CDR3 DNA, which spans 39 bases and is read in frame from base 1. TCRbeta CDR3 regions were amplified from genomic DNA by means of the immunoSEQ Assay, a bias-controlled multiplex PCR. On the study's bioinformatics: The number of nucleated cells in each sample was estimated by amplification of reference gene primers within the assay. To quantify the absolute abundance of each unique TCRbeta CDR3 rearrangement, sequence reads were collapsed and filtered. Productive Simpson clonality was computed per sample as the square root of Simpson's diversity index over productive rearrangements. In its TCRdb copy, this immuneACCESS table keeps in-frame sequences only and misses some clones. Where compared with another copy, unresolved V genes explain less than half of these, and the others have no known cause. The V and J calls and clone size come from that table; D and trimming were worked out from the DNA. This sample gives roughly 110,000 clones in total; about nine tenths of them show up just once. Jointly, the top ten make up under 5% of the sample.

The sequencing input was peripheral blood. The receptor was derived from a man in his forties with acute or convalescent COVID-19. The rearranged segments are TRBV11-2 and TRBJ2-2; confidence is insufficient to name the D gene. The CDR3 region has the sequence CASSSTNTGELFF. The nucleotide sequence is TGTGCCAGCAGCTCCACGAACACCGGGGAGCTGTTTTTT.